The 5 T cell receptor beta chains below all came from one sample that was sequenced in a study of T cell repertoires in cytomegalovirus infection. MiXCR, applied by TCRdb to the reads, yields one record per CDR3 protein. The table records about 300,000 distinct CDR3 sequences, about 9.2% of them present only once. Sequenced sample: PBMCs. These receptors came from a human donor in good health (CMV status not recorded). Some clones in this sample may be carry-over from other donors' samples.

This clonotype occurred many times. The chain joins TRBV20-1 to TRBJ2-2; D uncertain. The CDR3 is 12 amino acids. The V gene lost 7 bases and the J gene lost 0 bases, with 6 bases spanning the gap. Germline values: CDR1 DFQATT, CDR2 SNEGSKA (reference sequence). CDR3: CSGRPNTGELFF. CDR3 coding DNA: TGCAGTGGCAGGCCGAACACCGGGGAGCTGTTTTTT.

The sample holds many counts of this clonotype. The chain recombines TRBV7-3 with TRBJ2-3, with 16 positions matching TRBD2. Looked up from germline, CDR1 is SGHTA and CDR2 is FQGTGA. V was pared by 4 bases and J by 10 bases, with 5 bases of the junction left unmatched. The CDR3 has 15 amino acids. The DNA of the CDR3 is TGTGCCAGCAGCTCCGGGACTAGCGGGGGGGCCTCGCAGTATTTT. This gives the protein CASSSGTSGGASQYF.

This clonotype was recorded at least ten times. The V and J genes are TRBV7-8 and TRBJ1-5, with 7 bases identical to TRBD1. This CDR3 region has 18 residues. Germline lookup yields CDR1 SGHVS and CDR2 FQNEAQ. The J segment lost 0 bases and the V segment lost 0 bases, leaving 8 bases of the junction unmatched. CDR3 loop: CASSLARWGQTSNQPQHF. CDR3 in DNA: TGTGCCAGCAGCTTAGCGAGGTGGGGACAGACTAGCAATCAGCCCCAGCATTTT.

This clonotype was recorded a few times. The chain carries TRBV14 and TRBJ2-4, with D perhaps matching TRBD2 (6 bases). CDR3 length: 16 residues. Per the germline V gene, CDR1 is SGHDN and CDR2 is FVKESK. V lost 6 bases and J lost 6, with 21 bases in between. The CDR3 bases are TGTGCCAGCAGTCCAAAGGAGGGCAGGGTAGGAAACATTCAGTACTTC. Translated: CASSPKEGRVGNIQYF. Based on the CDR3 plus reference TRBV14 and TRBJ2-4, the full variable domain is EAGVTQFPSHSVIEKGQTVTLRCDPISGHDNLYWYRRVMGKEIKFLLHFVKESKQDESGMPNNRFLAERTGGTYSTLKVQPAELEDSGVYFCASSPKEGRVGNIQYFGAGTRLSVL.

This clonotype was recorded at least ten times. CDR3 coding DNA: TGTGCCAGCAGTGGACAGGGGGCTGGGCGCAATCAGCCCCAGCATTTT. Its translation is CASSGQGAGRNQPQHF. This chain links TRBV6-2 or TRBV6-3 with TRBJ1-5; 11 bases are a match to TRBD1. The junction had 5 bases not matched to a gene; V was cut back by 5 bases and J by 2 bases. CDR1 is MNHEY and CDR2 is SVGEGT in the germline V gene. This CDR3 has 16 amino acids.